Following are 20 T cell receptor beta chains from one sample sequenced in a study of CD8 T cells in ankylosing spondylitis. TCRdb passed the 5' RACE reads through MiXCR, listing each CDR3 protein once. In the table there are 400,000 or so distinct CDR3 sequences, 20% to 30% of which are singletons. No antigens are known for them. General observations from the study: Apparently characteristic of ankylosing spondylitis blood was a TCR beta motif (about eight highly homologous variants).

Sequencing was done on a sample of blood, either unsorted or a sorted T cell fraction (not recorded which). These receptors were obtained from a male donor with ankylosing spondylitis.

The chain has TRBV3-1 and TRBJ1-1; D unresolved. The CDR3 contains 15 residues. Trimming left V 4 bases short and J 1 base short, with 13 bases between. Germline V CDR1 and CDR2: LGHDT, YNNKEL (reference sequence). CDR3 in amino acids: CASSLSGRWNTEAFF. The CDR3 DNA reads TGTGCCAGCAGCCTGTCCGGGCGGTGGAACACTGAAGCTTTCTTT.

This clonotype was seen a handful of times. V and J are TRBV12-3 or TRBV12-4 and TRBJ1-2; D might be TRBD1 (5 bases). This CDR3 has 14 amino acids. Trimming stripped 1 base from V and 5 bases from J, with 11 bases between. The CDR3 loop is CASSLVQENYGYTF. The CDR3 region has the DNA TGTGCCAGCAGTTTAGTACAGGAGAATTATGGCTACACCTTC.

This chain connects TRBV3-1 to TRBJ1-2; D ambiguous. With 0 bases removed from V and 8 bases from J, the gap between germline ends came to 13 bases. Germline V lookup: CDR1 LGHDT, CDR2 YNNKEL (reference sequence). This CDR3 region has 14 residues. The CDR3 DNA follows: TGTGCCAGCAGCCAAGACGAACGGCAAGGGGGCTACACCTTC. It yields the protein CASSQDERQGGYTF.

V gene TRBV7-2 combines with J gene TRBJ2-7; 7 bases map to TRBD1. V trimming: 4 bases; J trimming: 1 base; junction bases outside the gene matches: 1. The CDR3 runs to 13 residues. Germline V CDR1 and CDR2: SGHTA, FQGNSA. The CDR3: CASSWGQSYEQYV. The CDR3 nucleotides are TGTGCCAGCAGCTGGGGACAGTCCTACGAGCAGTACGTC.

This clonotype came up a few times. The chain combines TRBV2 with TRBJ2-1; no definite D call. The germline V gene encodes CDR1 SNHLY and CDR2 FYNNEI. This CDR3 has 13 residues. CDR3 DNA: TGTGCTCTAAGGGAAAGCTCCTACAATGAGCAGTTCTTC. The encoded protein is CALRESSYNEQFF. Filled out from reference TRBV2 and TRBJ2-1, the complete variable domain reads EPEVTQTPSHQVTQMGQEVILRCVPISNHLYFYWYRQILGQKVEFLVSFYNNEISEKSEIFDDQFSVERPDGSNFTLKIRSTKLEDSAMYFCALRESSYNEQFFGPGTRLTVL.

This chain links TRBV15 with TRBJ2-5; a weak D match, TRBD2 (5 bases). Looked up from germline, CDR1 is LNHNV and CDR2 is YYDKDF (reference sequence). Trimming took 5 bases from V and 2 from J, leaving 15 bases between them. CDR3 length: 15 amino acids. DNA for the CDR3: TGTGCCACCAGCGGCAGCTGGGAGAGACAAGAGACCCAGTACTTC. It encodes CATSGSWERQETQYF.

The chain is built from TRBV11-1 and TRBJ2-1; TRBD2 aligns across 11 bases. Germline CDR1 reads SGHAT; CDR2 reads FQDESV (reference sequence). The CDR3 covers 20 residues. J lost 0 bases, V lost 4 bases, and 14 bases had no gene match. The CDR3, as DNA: TGTGCCAGCAGCTCCCTCCTAGGGCTAGCGGGAGGAACCTCCTACAATGAGCAGTTCTTC. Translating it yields CASSSLLGLAGGTSYNEQFF.

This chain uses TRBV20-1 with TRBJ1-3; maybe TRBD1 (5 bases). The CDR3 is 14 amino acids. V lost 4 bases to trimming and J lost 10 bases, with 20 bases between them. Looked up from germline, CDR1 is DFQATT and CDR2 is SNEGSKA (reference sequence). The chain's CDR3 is CSAKRTGDLGTIYF. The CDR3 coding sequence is TGCAGTGCTAAAAGGACGGGGGATCTGGGGACCATATATTTT.

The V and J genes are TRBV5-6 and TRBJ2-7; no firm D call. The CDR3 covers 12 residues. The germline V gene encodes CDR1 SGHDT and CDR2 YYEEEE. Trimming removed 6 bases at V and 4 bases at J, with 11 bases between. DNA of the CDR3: TGTGCCAGCACCGCTGCAGGTTACGAGCAGTACGTC. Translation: CASTAAGYEQYV.

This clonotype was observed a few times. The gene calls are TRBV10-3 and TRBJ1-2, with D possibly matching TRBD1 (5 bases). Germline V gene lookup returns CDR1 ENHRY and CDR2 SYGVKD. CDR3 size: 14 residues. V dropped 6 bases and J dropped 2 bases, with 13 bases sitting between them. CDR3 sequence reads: CAISPHQGNYGYTF. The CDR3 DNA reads TGTGCCATCAGCCCCCATCAGGGCAACTATGGCTACACCTTC.

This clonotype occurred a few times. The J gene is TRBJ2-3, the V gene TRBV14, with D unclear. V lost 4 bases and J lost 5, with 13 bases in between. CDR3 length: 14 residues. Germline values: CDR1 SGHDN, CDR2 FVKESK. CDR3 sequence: CASSRAGAVDTQYF. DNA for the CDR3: TGTGCCAGCAGCCGCGCCGGAGCAGTAGATACGCAGTATTTT.

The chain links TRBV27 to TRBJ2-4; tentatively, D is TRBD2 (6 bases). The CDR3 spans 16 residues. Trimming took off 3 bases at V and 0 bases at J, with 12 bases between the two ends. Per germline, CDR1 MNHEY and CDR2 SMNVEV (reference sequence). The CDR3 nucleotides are TGTGCCAGCAGTTTTTCAGCGGGTATAGCCAAAAACATTCAGTACTTC. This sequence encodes CASSFSAGIAKNIQYF.

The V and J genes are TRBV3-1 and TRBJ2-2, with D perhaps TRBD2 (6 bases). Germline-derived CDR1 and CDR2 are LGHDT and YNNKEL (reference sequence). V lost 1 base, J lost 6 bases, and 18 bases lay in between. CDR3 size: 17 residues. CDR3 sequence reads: CASSQAGSSAYAGELFF. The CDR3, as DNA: TGTGCCAGCAGCCAAGCCGGGTCTAGCGCCTACGCCGGGGAGCTGTTTTTT.

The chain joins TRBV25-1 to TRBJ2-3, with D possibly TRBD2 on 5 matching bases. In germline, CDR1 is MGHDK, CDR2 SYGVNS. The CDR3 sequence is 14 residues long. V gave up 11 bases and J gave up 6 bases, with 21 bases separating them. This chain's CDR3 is CAGSGGIPGDTQYF. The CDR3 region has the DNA TGTGCCGGAAGTGGAGGTATTCCGGGGGATACGCAGTATTTT.

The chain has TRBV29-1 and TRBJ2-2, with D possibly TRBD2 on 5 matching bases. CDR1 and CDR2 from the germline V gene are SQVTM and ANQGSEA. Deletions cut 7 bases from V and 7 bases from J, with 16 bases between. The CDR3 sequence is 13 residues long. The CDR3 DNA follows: TGCAGCGCAGGTGTCGGAGGAATCGGGGAGCTGTTTTTT. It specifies CSAGVGGIGELFF.

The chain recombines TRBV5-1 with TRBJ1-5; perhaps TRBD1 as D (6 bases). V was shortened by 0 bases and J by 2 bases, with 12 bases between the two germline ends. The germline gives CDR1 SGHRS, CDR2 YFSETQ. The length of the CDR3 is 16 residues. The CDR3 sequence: CASSLEGGAGNQPQHF. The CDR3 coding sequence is TGCGCCAGCAGCTTGGAAGGGGGGGCCGGCAATCAGCCCCAGCATTTT. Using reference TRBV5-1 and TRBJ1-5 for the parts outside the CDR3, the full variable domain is KAGVTQTPRYLIKTRGQQVTLSCSPISGHRSVSWYQQTPGQGLQFLFEYFSETQRNKGNFPGRFSGRQFSNSRSEMNVSTLELGDSALYLCASSLEGGAGNQPQHFGDGTRLSIL.

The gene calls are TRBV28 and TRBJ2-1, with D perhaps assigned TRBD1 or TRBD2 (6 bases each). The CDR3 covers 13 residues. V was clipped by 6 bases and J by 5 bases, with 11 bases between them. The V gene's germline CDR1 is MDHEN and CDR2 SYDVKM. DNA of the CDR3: TGTGCCAGCAGGTGGGGGGCACACAATGAGCAGTTCTTC. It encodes CASRWGAHNEQFF.

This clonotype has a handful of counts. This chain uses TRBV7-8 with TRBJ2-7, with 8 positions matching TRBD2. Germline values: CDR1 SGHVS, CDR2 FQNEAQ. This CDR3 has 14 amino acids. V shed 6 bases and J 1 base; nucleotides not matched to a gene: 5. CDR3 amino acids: CASSPLAGSYEQYF. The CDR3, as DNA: TGTGCCAGCAGTCCCTTAGCGGGATCCTACGAGCAGTACTTC.

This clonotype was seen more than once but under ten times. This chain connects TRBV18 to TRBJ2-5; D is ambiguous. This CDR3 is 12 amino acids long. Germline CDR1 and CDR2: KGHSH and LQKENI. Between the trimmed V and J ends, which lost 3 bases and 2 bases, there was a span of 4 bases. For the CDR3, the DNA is TGTGCCAGCTCACCCTTACAAGAGACCCAGTACTTC. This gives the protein CASSPLQETQYF.

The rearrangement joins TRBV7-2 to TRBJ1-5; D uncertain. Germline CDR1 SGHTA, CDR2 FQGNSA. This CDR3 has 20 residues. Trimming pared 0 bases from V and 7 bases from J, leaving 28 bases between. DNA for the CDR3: TGTGCCAGCAGCTTAGCCACAGCATGGAATAGGAGGGCCCAAGAGCAGCCCCAGCATTTT. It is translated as CASSLATAWNRRAQEQPQHF.